These 2 T cell receptor beta chains originate from one sample sequenced in a study of neurological immune-mediated disorders. TCRdb recomputed calls from the 5' RACE reads with MiXCR, one row per CDR3 protein. This table holds over 45,000 distinct CDR3 sequences, 4.5% to 7% found once. Sequenced sample: CD4+ T cells from blood. The receptors derive from a woman aged 18 to 35 with multiple sclerosis.

This clonotype appeared many times. The rearrangement uses TRBV5-1 and TRBJ2-3; 7 positions match TRBD2. J gave up 2 bases and V 1 base, and 10 bases lay outside the gene matches. Germline CDR1 reads SGHRS; CDR2 reads YFSETQ. The CDR3 has 17 amino acids. The CDR3 DNA reads TGCGCCAGCAGCTTGACGGCAGCGGGACCCGTCACAGATACGCAGTATTTT. This encodes CASSLTAAGPVTDTQYF.

The chain couples TRBV30 to TRBJ2-1; D not resolved. V lost 1 base, J lost 8 bases, and 9 bases lay in between. The CDR3 sequence is 12 residues long. The germline V gene has CDR1 GTSNPN and CDR2 SVGIG (reference sequence). CDR3: CAWSGGSYEQFF. Here the CDR3 DNA reads TGTGCCTGGAGTGGAGGTAGCTATGAGCAGTTCTTC.